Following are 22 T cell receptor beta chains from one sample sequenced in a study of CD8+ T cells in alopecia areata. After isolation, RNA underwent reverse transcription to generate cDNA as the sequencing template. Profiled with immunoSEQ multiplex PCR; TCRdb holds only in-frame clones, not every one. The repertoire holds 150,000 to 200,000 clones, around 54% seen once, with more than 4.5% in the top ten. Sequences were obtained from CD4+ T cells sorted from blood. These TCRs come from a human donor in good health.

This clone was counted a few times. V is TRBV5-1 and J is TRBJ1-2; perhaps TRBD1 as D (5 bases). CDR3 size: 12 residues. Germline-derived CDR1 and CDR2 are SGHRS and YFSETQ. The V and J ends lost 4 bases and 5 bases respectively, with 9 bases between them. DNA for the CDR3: TGCGCCAGCAGCACAGGAGGATATGGCTACACCTTC. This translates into CASSTGGYGYTF. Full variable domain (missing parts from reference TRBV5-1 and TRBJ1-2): KAGVTQTPRYLIKTRGQQVTLSCSPISGHRSVSWYQQTPGQGLQFLFEYFSETQRNKGNFPGRFSGRQFSNSRSEMNVSTLELGDSALYLCASSTGGYGYTFGSGTRLTVV.

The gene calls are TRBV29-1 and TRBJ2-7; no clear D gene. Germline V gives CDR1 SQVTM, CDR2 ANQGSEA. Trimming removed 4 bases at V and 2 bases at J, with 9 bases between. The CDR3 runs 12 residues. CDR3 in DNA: TGCAGCGTTGGACCCACAACCTACGAGCAGTACTTC. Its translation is CSVGPTTYEQYF.

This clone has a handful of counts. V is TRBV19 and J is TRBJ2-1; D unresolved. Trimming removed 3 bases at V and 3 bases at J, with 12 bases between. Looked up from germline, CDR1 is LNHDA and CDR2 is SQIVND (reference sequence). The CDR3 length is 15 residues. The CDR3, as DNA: TGTGCCAGTAGTATTGTGGACCCAGACTACAATGAGCAGTTCTTC. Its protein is CASSIVDPDYNEQFF.

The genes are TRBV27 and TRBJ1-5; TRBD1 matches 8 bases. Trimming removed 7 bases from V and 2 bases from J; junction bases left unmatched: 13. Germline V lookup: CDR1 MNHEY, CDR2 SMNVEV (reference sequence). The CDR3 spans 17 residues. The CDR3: CASKAGGQGSRNQPQHF. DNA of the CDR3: TGTGCCAGCAAGGCGGGCGGACAGGGAAGTCGCAATCAGCCCCAGCATTTT.

CDR3 residues: CAWSDGGRQPQHF. Written as DNA, the CDR3 is TGTGCCTGGAGTGATGGGGGGAGGCAGCCCCAGCATTTT. J is TRBJ1-5 and V is TRBV30; D is perhaps TRBD1 (5 bases). The CDR3 is 13 residues long. Germline assignment: CDR1 GTSNPN and CDR2 SVGIG (reference sequence). Deletions cut 1 base from V and 7 bases from J, with 11 bases between.

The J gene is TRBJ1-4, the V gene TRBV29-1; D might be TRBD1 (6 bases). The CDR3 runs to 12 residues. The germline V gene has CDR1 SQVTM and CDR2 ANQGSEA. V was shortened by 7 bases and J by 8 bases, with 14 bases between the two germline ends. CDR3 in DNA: TGCAGCGCCCGGGACACCAGGGAAAAACTGTTTTTT. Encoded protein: CSARDTREKLFF.

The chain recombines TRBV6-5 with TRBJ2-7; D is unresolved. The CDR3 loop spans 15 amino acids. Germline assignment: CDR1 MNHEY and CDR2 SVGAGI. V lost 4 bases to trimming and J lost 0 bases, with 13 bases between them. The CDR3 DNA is TGTGCCAGCAGTTCCCCCACCCTTAGCTCCTACGAGCAGTACTTC. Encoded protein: CASSSPTLSSYEQYF.

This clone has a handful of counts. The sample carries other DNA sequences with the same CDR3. The CDR3 DNA is TGTGCCAGCTCACCTGGACTAGCGGACACCGGGGAGCTGTTTTTT. Translating it yields CASSPGLADTGELFF. The J gene is TRBJ2-2, the V gene TRBV18; 10 positions agree with TRBD2. Germline V lookup: CDR1 KGHSH, CDR2 LQKENI. The CDR3 totals 15 residues. V lost 3 bases, J lost 3 bases, and 1 base stayed unmatched.

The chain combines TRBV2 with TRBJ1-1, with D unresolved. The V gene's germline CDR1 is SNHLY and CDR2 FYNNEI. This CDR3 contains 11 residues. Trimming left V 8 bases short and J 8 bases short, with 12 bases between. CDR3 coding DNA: TGTGCCAGCGAAGTTGCTAGGGAAGCTTTCTTT. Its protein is CASEVAREAFF.

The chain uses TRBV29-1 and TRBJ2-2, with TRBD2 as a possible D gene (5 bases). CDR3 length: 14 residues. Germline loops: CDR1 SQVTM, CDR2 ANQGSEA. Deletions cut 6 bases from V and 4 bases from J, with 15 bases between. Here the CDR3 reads CSVANGVSTGELFF. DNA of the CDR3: TGCAGCGTGGCTAACGGGGTTAGCACCGGGGAGCTGTTTTTT.

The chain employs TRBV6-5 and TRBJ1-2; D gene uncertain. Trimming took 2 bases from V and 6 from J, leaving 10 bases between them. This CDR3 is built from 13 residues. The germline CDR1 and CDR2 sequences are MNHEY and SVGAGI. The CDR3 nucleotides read TGTGCCAGCAGTTACGCAGCGGGTAATGGCTACACCTTC. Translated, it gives CASSYAAGNGYTF.

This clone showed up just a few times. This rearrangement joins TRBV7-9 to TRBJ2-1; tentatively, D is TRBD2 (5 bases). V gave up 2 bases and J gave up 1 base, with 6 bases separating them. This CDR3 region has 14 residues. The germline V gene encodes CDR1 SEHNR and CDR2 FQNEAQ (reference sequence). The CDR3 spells CASSLRGSYNEQFF. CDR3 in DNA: TGTGCCAGCAGCTTACGCGGGTCCTACAATGAGCAGTTCTTC.

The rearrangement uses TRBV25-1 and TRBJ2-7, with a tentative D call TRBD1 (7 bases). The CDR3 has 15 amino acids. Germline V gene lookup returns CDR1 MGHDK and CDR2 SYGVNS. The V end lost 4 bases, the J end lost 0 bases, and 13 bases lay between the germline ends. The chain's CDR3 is CASSGQGGGSYEQYF. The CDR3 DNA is TGTGCCAGCAGTGGTCAGGGGGGTGGCTCCTACGAGCAGTACTTC.

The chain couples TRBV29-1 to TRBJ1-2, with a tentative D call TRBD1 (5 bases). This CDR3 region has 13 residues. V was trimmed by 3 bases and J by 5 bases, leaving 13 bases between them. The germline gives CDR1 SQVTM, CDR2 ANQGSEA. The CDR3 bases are TGCAGCGTTGACCCGCCAGGGATATATGGCTACACCTTC. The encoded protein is CSVDPPGIYGYTF.

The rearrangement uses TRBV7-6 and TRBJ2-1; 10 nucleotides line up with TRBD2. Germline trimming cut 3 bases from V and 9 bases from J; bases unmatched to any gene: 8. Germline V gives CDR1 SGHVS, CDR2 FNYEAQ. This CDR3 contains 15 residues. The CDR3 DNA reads TGTGCCAGCAGCTTGATCAAGCGGGAGGGGGGTGAGCAGTTCTTC. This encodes CASSLIKREGGEQFF.

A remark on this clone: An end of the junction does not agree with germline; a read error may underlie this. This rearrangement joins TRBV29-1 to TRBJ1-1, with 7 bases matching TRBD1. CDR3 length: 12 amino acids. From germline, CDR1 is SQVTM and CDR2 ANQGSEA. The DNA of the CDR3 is TGCAGCGTTAAAGACAGGGCTGCTGAAGCTTTCTTT. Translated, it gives CSVKDRAAEAFF.

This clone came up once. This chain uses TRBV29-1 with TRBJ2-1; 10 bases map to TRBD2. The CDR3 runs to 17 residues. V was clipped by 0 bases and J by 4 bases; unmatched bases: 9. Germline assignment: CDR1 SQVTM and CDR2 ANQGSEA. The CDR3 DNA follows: TGCAGCGTTGAAGACCCCTTCAGCGGGAGGGTTTACAATGAGCAGTTCTTC. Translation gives CSVEDPFSGRVYNEQFF.

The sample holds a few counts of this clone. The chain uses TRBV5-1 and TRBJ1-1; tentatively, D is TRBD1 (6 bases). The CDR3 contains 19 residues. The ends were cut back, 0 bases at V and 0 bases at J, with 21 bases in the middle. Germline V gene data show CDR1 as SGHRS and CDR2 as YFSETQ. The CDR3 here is CASSLVPGGPGGMNTEAFF. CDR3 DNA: TGCGCCAGCAGCTTGGTACCTGGGGGCCCTGGCGGGATGAACACTGAAGCTTTCTTT.

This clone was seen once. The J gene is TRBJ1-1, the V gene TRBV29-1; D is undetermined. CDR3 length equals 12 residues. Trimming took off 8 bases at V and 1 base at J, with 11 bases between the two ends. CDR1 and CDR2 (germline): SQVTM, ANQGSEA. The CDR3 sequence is CSTRRQNTEAFF. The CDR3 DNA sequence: TGCAGCACCCGGAGACAGAACACTGAAGCTTTCTTT.

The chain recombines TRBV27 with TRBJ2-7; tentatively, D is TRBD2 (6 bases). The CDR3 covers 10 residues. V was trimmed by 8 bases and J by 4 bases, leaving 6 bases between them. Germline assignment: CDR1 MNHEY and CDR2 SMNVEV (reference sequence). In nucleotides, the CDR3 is TGTGCCAGCGGGAGGTACGAGCAGTACTTC. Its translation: CASGRYEQYF.

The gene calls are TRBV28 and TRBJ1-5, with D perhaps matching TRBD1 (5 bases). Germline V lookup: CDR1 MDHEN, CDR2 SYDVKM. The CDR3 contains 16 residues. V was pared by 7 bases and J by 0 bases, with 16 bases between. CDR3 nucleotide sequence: TGTGCCAGCATCCGCCCCGGGGGTTATAGCAATCAGCCCCAGCATTTT. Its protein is CASIRPGGYSNQPQHF.

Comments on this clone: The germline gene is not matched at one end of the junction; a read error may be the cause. DNA for the CDR3: TGTGCCAGCAGCCCACATTCGGGGGGGGCTCAAGTGACCCAGTACTTC. As protein: CASSPHSGGAQVTQYF. The V call is TRBV6-6, the J call TRBJ2-5; 8 bases map to TRBD2. Germline V gene data show CDR1 as MNHNY and CDR2 as SVGAGI (reference sequence). This CDR3 is built from 16 residues.